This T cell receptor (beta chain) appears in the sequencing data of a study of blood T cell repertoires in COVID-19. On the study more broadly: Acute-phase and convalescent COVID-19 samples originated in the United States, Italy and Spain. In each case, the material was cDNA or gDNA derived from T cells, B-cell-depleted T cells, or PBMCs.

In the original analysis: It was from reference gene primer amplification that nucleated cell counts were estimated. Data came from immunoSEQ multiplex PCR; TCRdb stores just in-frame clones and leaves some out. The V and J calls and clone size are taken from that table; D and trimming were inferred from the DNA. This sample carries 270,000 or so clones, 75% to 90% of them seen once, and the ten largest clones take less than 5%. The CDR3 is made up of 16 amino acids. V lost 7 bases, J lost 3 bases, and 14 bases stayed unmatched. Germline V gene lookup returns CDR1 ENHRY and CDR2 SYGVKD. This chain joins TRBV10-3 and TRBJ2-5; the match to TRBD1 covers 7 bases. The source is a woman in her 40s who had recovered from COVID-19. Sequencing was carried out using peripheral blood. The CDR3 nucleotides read TGTGCCATCACCGACCGGAAGGGGGCCCTCAAAGAGACCCAGTACTTC. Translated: CAITDRKGALKETQYF.